This T cell receptor beta chain was retrieved from a study of T cell responses to AZD1222 COVID-19 vaccine. Study-wide context: Pooling of second doses given at about 4 or about 12 weeks was done.

As concerns this clone: Its antigen is as yet unknown.

Notes on the study in general: Baseline seropositives among AZD1222 recipients totaled only five to seven.

The junction had 8 bases not matched to a gene; V was cut back by 6 bases and J by 8 bases. CDR3 size: 13 residues. In germline, CDR1 is LNHDA, CDR2 SQIVND (reference sequence). Only in-frame clones appear in the TCRdb table, and some are missing; sequencing was by immunoSEQ multiplex PCR. Altogether 150,000 or so clones are present, 89% being singletons, with the ten largest covering approximately 3.1%. The material was peripheral blood, obtained on day 0 of AZD1222 vaccination. This sequence originates from an adult in good health. This chain links TRBV19 with TRBJ1-2, with TRBD1 matching over 8 bases. Written as DNA, the CDR3 is TGTGCCAGTAGGGGGACAGGCAGCGGCGGCTACACCTTC. This sequence encodes CASRGTGSGGYTF.